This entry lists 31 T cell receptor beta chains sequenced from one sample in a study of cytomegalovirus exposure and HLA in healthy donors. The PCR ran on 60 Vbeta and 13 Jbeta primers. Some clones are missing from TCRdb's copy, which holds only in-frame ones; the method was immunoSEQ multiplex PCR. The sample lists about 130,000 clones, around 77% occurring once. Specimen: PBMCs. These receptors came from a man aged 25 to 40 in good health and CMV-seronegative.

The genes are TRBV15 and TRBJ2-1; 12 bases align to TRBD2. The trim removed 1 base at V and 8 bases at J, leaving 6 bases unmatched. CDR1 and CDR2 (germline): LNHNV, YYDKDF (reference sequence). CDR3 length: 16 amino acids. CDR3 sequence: CATSRGLAGARDEQFF. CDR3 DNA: TGTGCCACCAGCAGAGGACTAGCGGGGGCGAGGGATGAGCAGTTCTTC.

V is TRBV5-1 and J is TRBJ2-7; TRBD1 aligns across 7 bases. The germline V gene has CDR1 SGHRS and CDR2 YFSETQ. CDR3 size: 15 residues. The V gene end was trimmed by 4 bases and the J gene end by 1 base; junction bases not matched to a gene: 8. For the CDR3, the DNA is TGCGCCAGCAGCCTAAGGACAGGTCCGTCCTACGAGCAGTACTTC. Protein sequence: CASSLRTGPSYEQYF.

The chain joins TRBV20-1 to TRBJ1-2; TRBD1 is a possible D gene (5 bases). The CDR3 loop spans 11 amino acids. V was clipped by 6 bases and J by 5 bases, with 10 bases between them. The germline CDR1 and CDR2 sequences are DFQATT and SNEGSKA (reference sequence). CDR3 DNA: TGCAGTGCGGAAACAGGTTATGGCTACACCTTC. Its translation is CSAETGYGYTF.

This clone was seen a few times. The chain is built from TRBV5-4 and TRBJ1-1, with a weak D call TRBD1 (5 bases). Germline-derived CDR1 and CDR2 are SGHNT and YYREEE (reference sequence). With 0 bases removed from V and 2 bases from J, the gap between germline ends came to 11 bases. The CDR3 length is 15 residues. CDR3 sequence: CASSLDQGRNTEAFF. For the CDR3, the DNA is TGTGCCAGCAGCTTGGATCAGGGTCGAAACACTGAAGCTTTCTTT.

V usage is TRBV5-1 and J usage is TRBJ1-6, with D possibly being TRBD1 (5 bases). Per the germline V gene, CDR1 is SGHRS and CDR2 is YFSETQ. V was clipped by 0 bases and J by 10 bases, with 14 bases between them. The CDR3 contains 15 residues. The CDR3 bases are TGCGCCAGCAGCTTGGGGACCCTTAAGGGGTCACCCCTCCACTTT. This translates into CASSLGTLKGSPLHF.

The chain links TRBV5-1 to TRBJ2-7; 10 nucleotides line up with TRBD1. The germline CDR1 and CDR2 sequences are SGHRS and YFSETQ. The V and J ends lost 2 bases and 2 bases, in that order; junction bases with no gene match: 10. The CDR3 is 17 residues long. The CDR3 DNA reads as TGCGCCAGCAGCTTCGGACAGGGGGACAGCGTACCCTACGAGCAGTACTTC. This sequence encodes CASSFGQGDSVPYEQYF. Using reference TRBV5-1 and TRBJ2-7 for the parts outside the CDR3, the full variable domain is KAGVTQTPRYLIKTRGQQVTLSCSPISGHRSVSWYQQTPGQGLQFLFEYFSETQRNKGNFPGRFSGRQFSNSRSEMNVSTLELGDSALYLCASSFGQGDSVPYEQYFGPGTRLTVT.

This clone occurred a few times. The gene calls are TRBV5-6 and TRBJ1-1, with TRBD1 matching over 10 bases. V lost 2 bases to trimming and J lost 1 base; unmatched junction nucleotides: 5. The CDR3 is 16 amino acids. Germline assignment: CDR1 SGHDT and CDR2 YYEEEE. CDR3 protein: CASSFDRGHGNTEAFF. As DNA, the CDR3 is TGTGCCAGCAGCTTCGACAGGGGGCATGGGAACACTGAAGCTTTCTTT.

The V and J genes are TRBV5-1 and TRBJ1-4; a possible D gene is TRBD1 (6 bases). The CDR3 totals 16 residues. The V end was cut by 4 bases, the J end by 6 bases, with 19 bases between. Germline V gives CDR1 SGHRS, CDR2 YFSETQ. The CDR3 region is CASSGGGGGLDEKLFF. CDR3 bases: TGCGCCAGCAGCGGTGGTGGGGGGGGCTTGGATGAAAAACTGTTTTTT. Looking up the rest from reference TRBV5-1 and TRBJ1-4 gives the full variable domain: KAGVTQTPRYLIKTRGQQVTLSCSPISGHRSVSWYQQTPGQGLQFLFEYFSETQRNKGNFPGRFSGRQFSNSRSEMNVSTLELGDSALYLCASSGGGGGLDEKLFFGSGTQLSVL.

DNA for the CDR3: TGCGCCAGCAGCTATAACAGCTATAATCAGCCCCAGCATTTT. Protein: CASSYNSYNQPQHF. The chain is built from TRBV5-1 and TRBJ1-5, with D unresolved. The V gene's germline CDR1 is SGHRS and CDR2 YFSETQ. Trimming removed 3 bases from V and 4 bases from J, with 11 bases in between. CDR3 length equals 14 residues. Together with reference TRBV5-1 and TRBJ1-5, the CDR3 gives the full variable domain: KAGVTQTPRYLIKTRGQQVTLSCSPISGHRSVSWYQQTPGQGLQFLFEYFSETQRNKGNFPGRFSGRQFSNSRSEMNVSTLELGDSALYLCASSYNSYNQPQHFGDGTRLSIL.

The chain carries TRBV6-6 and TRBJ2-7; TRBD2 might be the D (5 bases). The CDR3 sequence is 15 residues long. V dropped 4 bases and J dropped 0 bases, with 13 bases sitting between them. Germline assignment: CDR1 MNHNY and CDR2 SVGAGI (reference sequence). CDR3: CASSSLAHSSYEQYF. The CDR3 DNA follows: TGTGCCAGCAGTTCTTTAGCGCATAGCTCCTACGAGCAGTACTTC.

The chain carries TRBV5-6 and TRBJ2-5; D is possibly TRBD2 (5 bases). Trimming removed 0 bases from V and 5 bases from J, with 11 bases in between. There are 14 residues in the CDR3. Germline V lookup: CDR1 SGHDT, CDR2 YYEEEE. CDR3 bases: TGTGCCAGCAGCTTGGTAGCGCCCTATGAGACCCAGTACTTC. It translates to CASSLVAPYETQYF.

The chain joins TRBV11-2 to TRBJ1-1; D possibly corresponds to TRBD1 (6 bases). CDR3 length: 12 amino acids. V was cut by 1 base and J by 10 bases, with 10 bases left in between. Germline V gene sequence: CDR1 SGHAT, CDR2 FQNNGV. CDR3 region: CASSLGGRGAFF. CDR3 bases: TGTGCCAGCAGCTTAGGGGGGCGCGGAGCTTTCTTT. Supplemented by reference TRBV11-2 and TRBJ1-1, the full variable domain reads EAGVAQSPRYKIIEKRQSVAFWCNPISGHATLYWYQQILGQGPKLLIQFQNNGVVDDSQLPKDRFSAERLKGVDSTLKIQPAKLEDSAVYLCASSLGGRGAFFGQGTRLTVV.

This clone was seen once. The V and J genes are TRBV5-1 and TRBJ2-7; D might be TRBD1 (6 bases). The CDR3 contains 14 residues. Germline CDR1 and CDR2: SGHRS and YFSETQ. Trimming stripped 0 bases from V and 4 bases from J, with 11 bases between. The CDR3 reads CASSLAGDRYEQYF. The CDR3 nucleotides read TGCGCCAGCAGCTTGGCAGGGGATCGTTACGAGCAGTACTTC.

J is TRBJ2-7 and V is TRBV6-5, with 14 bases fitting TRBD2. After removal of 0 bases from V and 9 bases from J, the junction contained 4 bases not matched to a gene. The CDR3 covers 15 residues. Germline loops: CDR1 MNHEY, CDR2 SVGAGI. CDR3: CASSYSGLAGVAQYF. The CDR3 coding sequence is TGTGCCAGCAGTTACTCGGGACTAGCGGGAGTGGCGCAGTACTTC.

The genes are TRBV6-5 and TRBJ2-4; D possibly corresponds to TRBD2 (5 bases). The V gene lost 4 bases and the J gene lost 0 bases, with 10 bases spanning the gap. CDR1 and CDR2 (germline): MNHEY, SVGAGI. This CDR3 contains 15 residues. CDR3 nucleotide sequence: TGTGCCAGCAGTTCAAGAGGGCCAGCCAAAAACATTCAGTACTTC. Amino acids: CASSSRGPAKNIQYF.

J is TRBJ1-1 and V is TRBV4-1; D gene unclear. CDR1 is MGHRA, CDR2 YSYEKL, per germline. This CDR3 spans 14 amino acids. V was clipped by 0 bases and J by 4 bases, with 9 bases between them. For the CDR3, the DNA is TGCGCCAGCAGCCAAGACGGGAGGGTCACTGAAGCTTTCTTT. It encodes CASSQDGRVTEAFF.

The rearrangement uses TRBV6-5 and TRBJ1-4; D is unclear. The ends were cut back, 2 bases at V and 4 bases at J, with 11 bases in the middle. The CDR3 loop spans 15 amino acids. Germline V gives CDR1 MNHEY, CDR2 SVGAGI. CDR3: CASSYGLSVNEKLFF. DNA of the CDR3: TGTGCCAGCAGTTACGGTCTCAGTGTTAATGAAAAACTGTTTTTT.

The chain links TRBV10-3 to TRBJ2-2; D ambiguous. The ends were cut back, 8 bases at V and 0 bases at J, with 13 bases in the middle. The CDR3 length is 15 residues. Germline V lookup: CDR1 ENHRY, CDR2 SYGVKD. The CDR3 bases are TGTGCCATCCATAGCAGCGTATCGAACACCGGGGAGCTGTTTTTT. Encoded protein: CAIHSSVSNTGELFF.

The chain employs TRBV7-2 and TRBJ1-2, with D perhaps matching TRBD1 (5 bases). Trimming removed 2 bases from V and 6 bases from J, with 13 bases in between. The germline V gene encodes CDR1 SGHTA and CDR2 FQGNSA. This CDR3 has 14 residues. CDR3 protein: CASSLRDSGDGYTF. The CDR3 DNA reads TGTGCCAGCAGCTTACGGGACTCTGGGGATGGCTACACCTTC.

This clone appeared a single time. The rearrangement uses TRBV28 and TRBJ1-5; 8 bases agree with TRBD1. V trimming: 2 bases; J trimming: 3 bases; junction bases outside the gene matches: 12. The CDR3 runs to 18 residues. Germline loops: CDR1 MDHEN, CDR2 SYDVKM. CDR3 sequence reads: CASSLNYPTGDVNQPQHF. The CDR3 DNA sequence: TGTGCCAGCAGTTTAAACTACCCGACAGGGGACGTCAATCAGCCCCAGCATTTT.

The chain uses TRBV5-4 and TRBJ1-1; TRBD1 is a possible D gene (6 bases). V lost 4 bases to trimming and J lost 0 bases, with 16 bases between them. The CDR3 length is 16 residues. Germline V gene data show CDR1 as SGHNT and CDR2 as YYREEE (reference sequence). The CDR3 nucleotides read TGTGCCAGCAGCCGAGCAAACAGGGAACTGAACACTGAAGCTTTCTTT. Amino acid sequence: CASSRANRELNTEAFF.

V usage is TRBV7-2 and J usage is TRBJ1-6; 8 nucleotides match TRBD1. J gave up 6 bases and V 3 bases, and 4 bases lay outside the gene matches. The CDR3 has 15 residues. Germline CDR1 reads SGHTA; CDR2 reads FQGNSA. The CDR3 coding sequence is TGTGCCAGCAGCTTCTTTGGACAGGGTAATTCACCCCTCCACTTT. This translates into CASSFFGQGNSPLHF.

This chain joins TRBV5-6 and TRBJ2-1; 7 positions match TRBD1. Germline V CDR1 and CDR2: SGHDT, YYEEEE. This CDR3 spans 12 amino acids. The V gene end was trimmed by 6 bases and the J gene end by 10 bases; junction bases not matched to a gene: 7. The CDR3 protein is CASTLGGGEQFF. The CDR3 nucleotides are TGTGCCAGCACCCTAGGGGGCGGGGAGCAGTTCTTC.

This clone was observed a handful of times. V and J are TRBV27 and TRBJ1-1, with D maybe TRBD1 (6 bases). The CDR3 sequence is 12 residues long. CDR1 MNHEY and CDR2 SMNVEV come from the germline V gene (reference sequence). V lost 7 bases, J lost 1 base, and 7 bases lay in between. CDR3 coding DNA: TGTGCCAGCAAGACAGGGAACACTGAAGCTTTCTTT. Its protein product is CASKTGNTEAFF.

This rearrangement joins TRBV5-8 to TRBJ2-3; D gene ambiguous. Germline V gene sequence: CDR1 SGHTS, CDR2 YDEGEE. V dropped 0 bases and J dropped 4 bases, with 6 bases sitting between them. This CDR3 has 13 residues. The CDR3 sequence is CASSLAQSDTQYF. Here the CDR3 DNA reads TGTGCCAGCAGCTTGGCCCAGTCAGATACGCAGTATTTT.

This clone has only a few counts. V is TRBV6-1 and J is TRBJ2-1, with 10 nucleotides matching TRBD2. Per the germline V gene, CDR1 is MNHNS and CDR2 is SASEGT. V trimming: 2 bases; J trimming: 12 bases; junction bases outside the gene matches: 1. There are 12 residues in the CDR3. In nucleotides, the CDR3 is TGTGCCAGCAGTGAATCTAGCGGGGGGCAGTTCTTC. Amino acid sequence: CASSESSGGQFF.

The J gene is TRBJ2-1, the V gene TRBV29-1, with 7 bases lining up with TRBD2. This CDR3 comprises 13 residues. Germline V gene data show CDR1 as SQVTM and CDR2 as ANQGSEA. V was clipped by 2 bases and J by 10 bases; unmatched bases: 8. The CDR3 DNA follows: TGCAGCGTTGAATGGTCCCCTAGCGGAGAGCAGTTCTTC. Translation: CSVEWSPSGEQFF.

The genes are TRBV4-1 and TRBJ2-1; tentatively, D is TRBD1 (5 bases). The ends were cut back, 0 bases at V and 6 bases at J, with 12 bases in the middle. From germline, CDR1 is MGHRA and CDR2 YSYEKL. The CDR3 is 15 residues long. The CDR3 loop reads CASSQDQGKGNEQFF. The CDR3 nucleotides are TGCGCCAGCAGCCAAGACCAGGGTAAGGGCAATGAGCAGTTCTTC.

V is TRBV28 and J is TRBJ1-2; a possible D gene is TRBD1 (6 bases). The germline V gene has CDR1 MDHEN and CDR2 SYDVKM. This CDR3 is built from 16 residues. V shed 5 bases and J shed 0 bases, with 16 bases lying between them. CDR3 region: CASSHQGITPNYGYTF. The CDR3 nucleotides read TGTGCCAGCAGTCACCAGGGGATCACACCTAACTATGGCTACACCTTC.

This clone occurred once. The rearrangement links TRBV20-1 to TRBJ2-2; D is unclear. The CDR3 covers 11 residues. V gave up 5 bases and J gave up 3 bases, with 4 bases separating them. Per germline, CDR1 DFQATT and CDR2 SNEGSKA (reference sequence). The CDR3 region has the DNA TGCAGTGCTCTTTACACCGGGGAGCTGTTTTTT. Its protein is CSALYTGELFF.

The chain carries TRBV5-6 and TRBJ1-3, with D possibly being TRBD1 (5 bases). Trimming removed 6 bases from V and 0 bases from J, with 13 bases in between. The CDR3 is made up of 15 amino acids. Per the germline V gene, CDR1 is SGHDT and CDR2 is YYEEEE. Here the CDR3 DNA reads TGTGCCAGCACAACTCAGGGAAGCTCTGGAAACACCATATATTTT. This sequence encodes CASTTQGSSGNTIYF. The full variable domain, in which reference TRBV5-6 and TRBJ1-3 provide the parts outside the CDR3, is DAGVTQSPTHLIKTRGQQVTLRCSPKSGHDTVSWYQQALGQGPQFIFQYYEEEERQRGNFPDRFSGHQFPNYSSELNVNALLLGDSALYLCASTTQGSSGNTIYFGEGSWLTVV.